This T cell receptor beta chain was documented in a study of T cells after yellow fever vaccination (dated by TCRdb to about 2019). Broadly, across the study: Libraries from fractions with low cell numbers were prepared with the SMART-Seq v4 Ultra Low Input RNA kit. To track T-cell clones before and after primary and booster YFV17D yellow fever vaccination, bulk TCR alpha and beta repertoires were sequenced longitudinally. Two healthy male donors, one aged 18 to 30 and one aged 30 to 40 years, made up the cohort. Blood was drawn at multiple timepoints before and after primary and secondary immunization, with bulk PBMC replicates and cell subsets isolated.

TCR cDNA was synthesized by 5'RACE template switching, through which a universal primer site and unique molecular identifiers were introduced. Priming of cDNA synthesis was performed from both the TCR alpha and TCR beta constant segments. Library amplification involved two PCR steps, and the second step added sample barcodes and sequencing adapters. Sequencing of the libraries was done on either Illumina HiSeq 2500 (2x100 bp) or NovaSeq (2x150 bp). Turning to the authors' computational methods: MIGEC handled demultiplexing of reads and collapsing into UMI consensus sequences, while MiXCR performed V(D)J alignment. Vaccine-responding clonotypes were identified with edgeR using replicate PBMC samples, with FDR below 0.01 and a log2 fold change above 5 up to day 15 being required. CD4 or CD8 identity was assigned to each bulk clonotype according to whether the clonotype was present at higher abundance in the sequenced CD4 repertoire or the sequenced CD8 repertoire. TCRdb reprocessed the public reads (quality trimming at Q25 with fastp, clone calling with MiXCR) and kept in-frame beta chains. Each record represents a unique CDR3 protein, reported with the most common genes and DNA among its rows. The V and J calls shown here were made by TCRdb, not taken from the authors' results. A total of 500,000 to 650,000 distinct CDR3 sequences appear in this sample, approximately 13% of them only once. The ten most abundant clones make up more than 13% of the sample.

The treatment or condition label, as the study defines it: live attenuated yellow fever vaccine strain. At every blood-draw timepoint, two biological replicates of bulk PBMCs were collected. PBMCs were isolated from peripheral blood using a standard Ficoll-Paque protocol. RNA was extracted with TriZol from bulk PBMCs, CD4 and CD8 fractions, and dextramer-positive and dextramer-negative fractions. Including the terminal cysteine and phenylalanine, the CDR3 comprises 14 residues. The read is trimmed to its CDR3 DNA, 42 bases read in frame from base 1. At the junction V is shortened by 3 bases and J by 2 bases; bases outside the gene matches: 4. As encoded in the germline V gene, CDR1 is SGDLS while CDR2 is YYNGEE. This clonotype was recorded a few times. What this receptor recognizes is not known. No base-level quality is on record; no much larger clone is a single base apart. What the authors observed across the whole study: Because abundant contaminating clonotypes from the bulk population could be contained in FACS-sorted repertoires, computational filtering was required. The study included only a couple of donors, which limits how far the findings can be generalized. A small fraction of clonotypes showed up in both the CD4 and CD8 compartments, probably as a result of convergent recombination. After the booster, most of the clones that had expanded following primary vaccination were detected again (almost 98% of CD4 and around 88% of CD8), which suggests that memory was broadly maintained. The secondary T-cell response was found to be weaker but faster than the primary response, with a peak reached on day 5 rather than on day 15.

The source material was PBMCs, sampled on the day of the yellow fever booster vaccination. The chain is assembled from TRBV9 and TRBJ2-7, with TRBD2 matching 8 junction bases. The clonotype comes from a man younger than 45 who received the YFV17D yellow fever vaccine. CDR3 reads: CASSAGLVAYEQYF. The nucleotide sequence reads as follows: TGTGCCAGCAGCGCGGGACTAGTAGCCTACGAGCAGTACTTC.